Sequencing of this T cell receptor (beta chain) was carried out in a study of identical twins. Of note for this clonotype: The antigen is unknown.

This CDR3 is built from 16 residues. Germline V gives CDR1 SEHNR, CDR2 FQNEAQ (reference sequence). Trimming removed 5 bases from V and 2 bases from J, with 16 bases in between. Study results and caveats: Twins shared out-of-frame alpha sequences with excess low generation probability. With beta out-of-frame sequences, excess sharing by twins was weaker. The study reached conclusions through statistical analysis that was cross-sectional, not following the same donors.

TCRdb fed the 5' RACE reads into MiXCR, producing one record per CDR3 protein. The table lists some 900,000 distinct CDR3 sequences, around an eighth of them singletons, with about 1.6% in the top ten. The sample was also linked to a second study, of yellow fever vaccine responses in identical twins. From that study: Vaccine-induced T cell responses in twins were reportedly observed to appear partly convergent, partly personalized.

Sequencing was done on a sample of PBMCs. This clonotype was sampled from a young woman in good health. The V call is TRBV7-9, the J call TRBJ2-1; TRBD1 is a possible D gene (6 bases). CDR3 DNA sequence: TGTGCCAGCAGCCCGATGGGGGCAACACCCTACAATGAGCAGTTCTTC. Amino acid sequence: CASSPMGATPYNEQFF.